The rows below give T cell receptor beta chains drawn from one sample of a study of response to subunit inactivated influenza vaccine. TCRdb called the RT-PCR reads again in MiXCR, with one record for every CDR3 protein. The sample has over 650,000 distinct CDR3 sequences, 15% to 20% seen once; the top ten hold about 11%. The material was PBMCs from blood, obtained approximately 5 days after vaccination. Every receptor here comes from a man aged 50-60 years who received an inactivated influenza vaccine. Both conserved end residues are part of each CDR3. Fields, in order: J gene, V gene, clone size, CDR3 protein. Some rows have no size entry. The others give once, few or many, or a class for an expanded clone.

TRBJ2-7	TRBV4-2	many	CASSQAMGQGPYEQYF
TRBJ2-7	TRBV5-6	few	CASRAGQDSYEQYF
TRBJ2-5	TRBV6-5	many	CASSYSGRGRGETQYF
TRBJ2-3	TRBV20-1	NA	CSAGPRRGIGTDTQYF
TRBJ2-3	TRBV20-1	NA	CSASLQGRSSTQYF
TRBJ1-6	TRBV6-5	few	CASSYGGQNYNSPLHF
TRBJ2-1	TRBV7-9	NA	CASSPGRGPLYNEQFF
TRBJ2-2	TRBV24-1	NA	CATSDLIRGELFF
TRBJ2-1	TRBV10-3	NA	CATRWGYNEQFF
TRBJ2-1	TRBV11-2	NA	CASSPGGPLGWRGASGEQFF
TRBJ2-7	TRBV28	few	CASSTSGLAGGTPYYEQYF
TRBJ2-5	TRBV6-2/TRBV6-3	NA	CASSSSGGLAGARETQYF
TRBJ1-2	TRBV6-2/TRBV6-3	few	CASSYLNTGLGYGYTF
TRBJ2-1	TRBV20-1	few	CSARDLEGSGRSIEEQFF
TRBJ2-7	TRBV5-6	NA	CASSGGTTPYEQYF
TRBJ2-3	TRBV14	few	CASSQWGLSTDTQYF
TRBJ2-7	TRBV4-3	few	CASSQDRVEQYF
TRBJ1-5	TRBV20-1	few	CSAQDGNQPQHF
TRBJ2-1	TRBV7-9	NA	CASRGGDYEQFF
TRBJ1-6	TRBV5-1	NA	CASSSGGFRSPLHF
TRBJ2-2	TRBV11-1	few	CASSSSLTGTGENLDTGELFF
TRBJ2-5	TRBV10-3	NA	CAISPTSSQETQYF
TRBJ2-7	TRBV27	many	CASSGVGTGVHEQYF
TRBJ2-7	TRBV29-1	many	CSASDRGVYEQYF
TRBJ2-6	TRBV20-1	few	CSARDAKLSGANVLTF
TRBJ2-5	TRBV28	few	CASSQLAGVETQYF
TRBJ1-6	TRBV6-1	few	CASSKVQADNSPLHF
TRBJ2-5	TRBV7-3	few	CASSLTGGTVQETQYF
TRBJ2-7	TRBV7-2	many	CASSLPPSYEQYF